The clone carrying this T cell receptor (beta chain) was recorded a few times. Its specificity is not known. The data were taken from a study of T cells in Graves' hyperthyroidism and ophthalmopathy. Study results and caveats: Model predictions of ophthalmopathy came a median around 6.5 months before onset.

Over 18 months, lack of ophthalmopathy progression marked Graves' hyperthyroidism as stable. Hyperthyroidism patients were newly diagnosed, had disease duration under 2 months, and were aged 18 to 65 years. RNA transcripts yielded amplified TCR beta CDR3 regions. The HTBI primer set drove a first-round RT-PCR of the TCR CDR3. TCRdb called the multiplex PCR reads again in MiXCR, with one record for every CDR3 protein. The table lists roughly 720,000 distinct CDR3 sequences, around a sixth of them singletons. Input material: blood. This TCR was sampled from a man in his fifties with Graves' hyperthyroidism.

In DNA form, the CDR3 reads TGCAGTGCTAGCCCCCCCGGACAGGCGTTCTACAATGAGCAGTTCTTC. It codes for CSASPPGQAFYNEQFF. The chain is built from TRBV20-1 and TRBJ2-1, with TRBD1 matching 7 bases. The CDR3 has 16 residues. Germline CDR1 DFQATT, CDR2 SNEGSKA (reference sequence). V lost 3 bases and J lost 3; bases outside the gene matches: 11.